These 9 T cell receptor beta chains originate from one sample sequenced in a study of Graves' ophthalmopathy and Graves' hyperthyroidism. RNA transcripts were the template, and TCR beta CDR3 regions were amplified from them. Investigators did first-round RT-PCR with HTBI primers, then second-round multiplex PCR. A single record per CDR3 protein comes from TCRdb applying MiXCR to the multiplex PCR reads. The sample yields almost 750,000 distinct CDR3 sequences, around 40% seen once. Sequencing was done on a sample of peripheral blood. Receptor source: an adult man with Graves' ophthalmopathy.

With regard to this clonotype: The junction shows a germline mismatch at one end, possibly a read error. This sequence joins TRBV10-3 and TRBJ2-7, with 9 positions matching TRBD1. The CDR3 is made up of 14 amino acids. The V gene's germline CDR1 is ENHRY and CDR2 SYGVKD. In nucleotides, the CDR3 is TGTGCCAGCAGTGAATGGGACAGGGACTACGAGCAGTACTTC. This sequence encodes CASSEWDRDYEQYF.

This clonotype has a handful of counts. The chain couples TRBV14 to TRBJ2-5, with unresolved D. Between the trimmed V and J ends, which lost 0 bases and 6 bases, there was a span of 5 bases. Germline V gene lookup returns CDR1 SGHDN and CDR2 FVKESK. The CDR3 runs to 12 residues. CDR3 amino acids: CASSQDRQTQYF. The DNA for the CDR3 is TGTGCCAGCAGCCAAGATCGACAGACCCAGTACTTC.

The V and J genes are TRBV9 and TRBJ2-7, with 7 nucleotides matching TRBD2. There are 14 residues in the CDR3. V lost 2 bases, J lost 4 bases, and 6 bases stayed unmatched. Looked up from germline, CDR1 is SGDLS and CDR2 is YYNGEE. The chain's CDR3 is CASSVTPSGYEQYF. In DNA form, the CDR3 reads TGTGCCAGCAGCGTCACCCCTAGCGGATACGAGCAGTACTTC.

The V gene is TRBV9, the J gene TRBJ1-5; TRBD1 matches at 8 bases. V dropped 0 bases and J dropped 3; count of bases not matched to a gene: 2. Per germline, CDR1 SGDLS and CDR2 YYNGEE. The CDR3 sequence is 15 residues long. CDR3 in DNA: TGTGCCAGCAGCGTAGGGGACAGGCCCAATCAGCCCCAGCATTTT. This gives the protein CASSVGDRPNQPQHF.

This rearrangement joins TRBV5-1 to TRBJ2-7; TRBD2 agrees at 8 bases. The J segment lost 1 base and the V segment lost 2 bases, leaving 2 bases of the junction unmatched. Germline V CDR1 and CDR2: SGHRS, YFSETQ. The CDR3 runs 14 residues. CDR3: CASSFGLASYEQYF. The CDR3 region has the DNA TGCGCCAGCAGCTTCGGACTAGCATCCTACGAGCAGTACTTC.

About this clonotype itself: This could be a read error, since a much larger clone is one nucleotide away. The chain joins TRBV29-1 to TRBJ2-7, with D unclear. V dropped 4 bases and J dropped 2 bases, with 9 bases sitting between them. CDR3 length: 12 amino acids. CDR1 and CDR2 from the germline V gene are SQVTM and ANQGSEA. The DNA for the CDR3 is TGCAGCGTTGGAGGCTCTACCTACGAGCAGTACTTC. Translating it yields CSVGGSTYEQYF.

There are many counts of this clonotype. The V and J genes are TRBV29-1 and TRBJ2-5; a possible D gene is TRBD2 (5 bases). The CDR3 has 13 residues. CDR1 and CDR2 from the germline V gene are SQVTM and ANQGSEA. V dropped 7 bases and J dropped 4 bases, with 16 bases sitting between them. The CDR3 DNA sequence: TGCAGCGCTAAAAGTCGGGGTACAGAGACCCAGTACTTC. Its translation is CSAKSRGTETQYF.

This clonotype has only a few counts. The gene calls are TRBV25-1 and TRBJ2-6, with D possibly called TRBD1 or TRBD2 (5 bases each). Trimming cost V 9 bases and J 2 bases, with 17 bases left between them. Germline CDR1 and CDR2: MGHDK and SYGVNS. The length of the CDR3 is 16 residues. CDR3 DNA sequence: TGTGCCAGTACCAAGTTTGGGGACGCTGGGGCCAACGTCCTGACTTTC. Translating gives CASTKFGDAGANVLTF. Full variable domain (rest looked up from reference TRBV25-1 and TRBJ2-6): EADIYQTPRYLVIGTGKKITLECSQTMGHDKMYWYQQDPGMELHLIHYSYGVNSTEKGDLSSESTVSRIRTEHFPLTLESARPSHTSQYLCASTKFGDAGANVLTFGAGSRLTVL.

This clonotype has ten or more counts. This CDR3 is CASGRHRNNEKLFF. The CDR3 DNA is TGTGCCAGCGGGAGGCACAGGAATAATGAAAAACTGTTTTTT. This chain links TRBV19 with TRBJ1-4, with D possibly matching TRBD1 (5 bases). CDR3 length: 14 residues. CDR1 is LNHDA and CDR2 is SQIVND in the germline V gene (reference sequence). Trimming shortened V by 9 bases and J by 4 bases, and 15 bases separated the two germline ends.